This is a list of T cell receptor beta chains from one sample in a study of early T cells in non-severe SARS-CoV-2 infection. TCRdb re-called the 5' RACE reads through MiXCR, storing one row per CDR3 protein. The sample shows some 55,000 distinct CDR3 sequences, approximately 12% of them seen only once. The sequenced sample was whole blood. These receptors were collected from an adult who was a healthcare worker with PCR-confirmed SARS-CoV-2 infection or an uninfected control (not recorded which). The CDR3 runs from the conserved cysteine through the conserved F or W. The order of the fields is clone size, V gene, J gene, D gene, CDR3 DNA, CDR3 protein. D genes are given only for firm matches. Size is stated for part of the rows, as once, few or many counts, or as a class when the clone is expanded.

>many|TRBV29-1|TRBJ1-1|TRBD1
TGCAGCACCACGACAGGGGCGTTCACTGAAGCTTTCTTT
CSTTTGAFTEAFF
>few|TRBV28|TRBJ1-6|-
TGTGCCAGCAGTTTAGGGCGGAGCTCCTATAATTCACCCCTCCACTTT
CASSLGRSSYNSPLHF
>many|TRBV29-1|TRBJ2-2|TRBD1
TGCAGCGTCGACAGAGGGGGCCCCGGGGAGCTGTTTTTT
CSVDRGGPGELFF
>few|TRBV14|TRBJ2-2|-
TGTGCCAGCAGCCAAGATCTCTCTAGCGTAGACACCGGGGAGCTGTTTTTT
CASSQDLSSVDTGELFF
>many|TRBV11-2|TRBJ1-1|-
TGTGCCAGCAGCTTTACAAGATTGAACACTGAAGCTTTCTTT
CASSFTRLNTEAFF
>many|TRBV7-9|TRBJ2-3|TRBD1
TGTGCCAGCAGCTCGACAGGGGCGGCAGATACGCAGTATTTT
CASSSTGAADTQYF
>-|TRBV27|TRBJ2-1|-
TGTGCCAGCAGTGTAGGGGGTTCCGGAGATGAGCAGTTCTTC
CASSVGGSGDEQFF
>many|TRBV7-2|TRBJ2-1|-
TGTGCCAGCAGCCCCCTGCGTTGGCGGGCGCCCTACAATGAGCAGTTCTTC
CASSPLRWRAPYNEQFF
>many|TRBV5-1|TRBJ2-3|TRBD2
TGCGCCAGCACACACGCGGGAGCGGACACAGATACGCAGTATTTT
CASTHAGADTDTQYF
>many|TRBV14|TRBJ2-5|-
TGTGCCAGCAGCCAAGTAGTGGGCACAGCTCAAGAGACCCAGTACTTC
CASSQVVGTAQETQYF
>many|TRBV7-9|TRBJ1-1|-
TGTGCCAGCAGCTTAGCACACGGCTCTGAAGCTTTCTTT
CASSLAHGSEAFF